Reported below is one TCR beta chain. Its antigen specificity is not known. No per-base quality is available; no much larger clone lies one base away. Reading the label with the study, this specimen's time point is: blood 2 weeks post-SBRT. Per the publication, the treatment or condition label means: 15 Gy SBRT to primary tumor, nephrectomy 4 weeks later. Serial peripheral blood from radiation-treated patients was sampled at baseline, 2 weeks and 4 weeks after SBRT to track tumor-enriched clonotypes. All patients had renal cell carcinoma with clear cell pathology. Genomic DNA for TCR sequencing was prepared using the QIAamp DNA Blood Mini Kit (Qiagen). The analyses included just those samples that passed every quality control check. Taken from the germline V gene, the CDR1 and CDR2 loops are MNHEY and SVGAGI. Trimming takes 4 bases off V and 6 bases off J; junction bases not matched to a gene: 4. From cysteine to phenylalanine, the CDR3 is 14 amino acids long. Here the CDR3 DNA is all that survives: 42 bases in frame from base 1.

This specimen comes from a study of radiation and T cells in renal cell carcinoma (dated by TCRdb to the early 2020s). As for the study more broadly: Samples came from a clinical trial, in which primary renal cell carcinomas received 15 Gy stereotactic body radiation therapy followed by nephrectomy 4 weeks later. In total, almost 55 samples, comprising around 26 tumors and some 27 peripheral blood samples, were subjected to TCR beta sequencing. Across all 50 or so samples, under 5,000,000 unique CDR3 nucleotide sequences encoding 2,658,974 unique CDR3 amino acid sequences were identified. Findings and caveats that apply to the study as a whole: No pretreatment tumor biopsies were available, so the baseline intratumoral presence of clonotypes could not be determined. Dynamics of the blood repertoire were not tracked past 4 weeks after treatment. Effects of radiation dose or scheduling on the TCR repertoire could not be addressed with the single-armed trial design. In blood, the top tumor clonotypes increased from baseline to 2 weeks after radiation and then shrank by 4 weeks, which suggests a temporary expansion of tumor-resident clones.

The immunoSEQ kit was used, according to the manufacturer's recommendations, to generate TCR beta libraries from genomic DNA. To prepare the libraries, a first multiplex PCR with proprietary primers was run, followed by a second PCR that added unique barcodes, and a bead cleanup was done after each round. Each sample batch included a kit-provided positive control reaction and a negative control reaction. The final libraries underwent checking on an Agilent 4200 TapeStation D1000 ScreenTape, volumetric pooling, and quantification by qPCR. Sequencing ran on an Illumina NextSeq500 with a MidOutput 150-cycle cartridge, using 156 Read1 and 15 Index1 cycles with kit custom primers. The pooled library was loaded at around 1 pM with a roughly 20% PhiX control spike-in. The source study handled its data this way. Vendor-processed data were analyzed in R, with a clonotype defined as all T cells sharing the same CDR3 nucleotide sequence. For clone abundance analyses, frequencies were normalized to the 10,000 most abundant clones in each sample. Public T cell clones, averaging fewer than five per sample, were removed before analysis. Tumor-enriched clonotypes and baseline blood-enriched clonotypes were defined as those with an abundance difference of at least 32-fold between compartments. A beta-binomial differential abundance model was used to identify clonotypes that were expanded or contracted between blood time points. Tumor-blood repertoire similarity was measured with the Baroni-Urbani and Buser coefficient, and groups were compared using two-tailed Wilcoxon tests in R. Entries here come from immuneACCESS through TCRdb and include only in-frame sequences with V and J called. Some clones fail to appear in such tables; in the studies checked, an unresolved V gene covers under half of the shortfall, and the cause of the remainder is unknown. V and J calls and clone size follow that table, whereas D and trimming were derived from the DNA. In this sample the table shows roughly 49,000 clones, roughly 78% of which occur a single time. The biggest ten clones account for 25% to 30% of the sample.

The source was blood, collected from a patient whose treatment included radiotherapy and nephrectomy. Here the chain combines TRBV6-5 and TRBJ1-5, with 9 bases in between that match TRBD1. The receptor was derived from a woman aged 70-85 years with renal cell carcinoma. This receptor carries the CDR3 CASSSRTGAQPQHF. The DNA reads as follows: TGTGCCAGCAGTTCTCGGACAGGGGCTCAGCCCCAGCATTTT.